Sequencing of this T cell receptor beta chain was carried out in a study of T cell responses to AZD1222 COVID-19 vaccine. V gave up 4 bases and J gave up 6 bases, with 20 bases separating them. Germline assignment: CDR1 SEHNR and CDR2 FQNEAQ (reference sequence). The CDR3 covers 16 residues. Repertoires were generated with immunoSEQ multiplex PCR, while TCRdb's copy carries only in-frame clones and drops some. The sample holds about 97,000 clones, 70% to 90% seen once. The gene calls are TRBV7-9 and TRBJ2-3; possible D gene TRBD2, 7 bases. The clonotype originates from an adult in good health. The sequenced sample was peripheral blood, obtained on day 0 of AZD1222 vaccination. CDR3 sequence reads: CASSSVSRGARDTQYF. The CDR3 DNA is TGTGCCAGCAGCTCAGTAAGCCGGGGGGCCAGGGATACGCAGTATTTT.